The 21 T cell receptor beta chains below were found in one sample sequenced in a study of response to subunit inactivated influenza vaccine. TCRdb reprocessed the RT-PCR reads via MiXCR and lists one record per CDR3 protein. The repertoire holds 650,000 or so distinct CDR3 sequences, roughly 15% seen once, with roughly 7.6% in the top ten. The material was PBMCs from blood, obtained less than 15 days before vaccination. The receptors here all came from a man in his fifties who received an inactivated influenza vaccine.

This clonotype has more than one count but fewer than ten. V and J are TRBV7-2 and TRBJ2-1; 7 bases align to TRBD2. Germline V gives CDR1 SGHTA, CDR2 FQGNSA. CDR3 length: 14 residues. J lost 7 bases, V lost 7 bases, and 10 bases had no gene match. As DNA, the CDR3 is TGTGCCAGCAACGACGGACTAGTATCTAATGAGCAGTTCTTC. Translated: CASNDGLVSNEQFF.

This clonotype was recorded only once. The CDR3 sequence is CASSLLAGWAGELFF. CDR3 nucleotide sequence: TGTGCCAGCAGCTTACTTGCAGGGTGGGCCGGGGAGCTGTTTTTT. V gene TRBV7-2 combines with J gene TRBJ2-2, with a weak D call TRBD1 (5 bases). V was clipped by 2 bases and J by 6 bases, with 13 bases between them. The CDR3 consists of 15 residues. The germline V gene has CDR1 SGHTA and CDR2 FQGNSA.

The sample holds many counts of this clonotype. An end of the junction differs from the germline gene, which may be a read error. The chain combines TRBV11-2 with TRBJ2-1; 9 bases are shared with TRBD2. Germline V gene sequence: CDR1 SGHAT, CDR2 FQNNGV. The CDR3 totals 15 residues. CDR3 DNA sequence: TGTGCCAGCAGCACACTAGCGGGCTCCTACAATGAGCAGTTTTTC. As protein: CASSTLAGSYNEQFF. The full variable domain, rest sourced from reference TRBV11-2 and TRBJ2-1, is EAGVAQSPRYKIIEKRQSVAFWCNPISGHATLYWYQQILGQGPKLLIQFQNNGVVDDSQLPKDRFSAERLKGVDSTLKIQPAKLEDSAVYLCASSTLAGSYNEQFFGPGTRLTVL.

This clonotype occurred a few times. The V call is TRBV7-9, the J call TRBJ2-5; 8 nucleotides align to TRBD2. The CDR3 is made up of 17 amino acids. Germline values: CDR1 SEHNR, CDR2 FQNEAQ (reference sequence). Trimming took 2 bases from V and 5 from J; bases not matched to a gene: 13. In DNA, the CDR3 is TGTGCCAGCAGCTTAAGACCAGCGGGAGTTATAACGGAGACCCAGTACTTC. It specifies CASSLRPAGVITETQYF.

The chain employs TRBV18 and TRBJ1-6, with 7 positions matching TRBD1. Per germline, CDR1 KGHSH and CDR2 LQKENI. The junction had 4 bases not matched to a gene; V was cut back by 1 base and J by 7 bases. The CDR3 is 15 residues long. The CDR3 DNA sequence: TGTGCCAGCTCACCACAAGGGACAGCAAATTCACCCCTCCACTTT. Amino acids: CASSPQGTANSPLHF.

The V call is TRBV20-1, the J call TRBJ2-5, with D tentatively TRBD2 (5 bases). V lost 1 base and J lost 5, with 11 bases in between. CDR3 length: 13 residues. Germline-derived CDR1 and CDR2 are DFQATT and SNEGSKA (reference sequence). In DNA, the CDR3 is TGCAGTGCTAGAGTTAGCGTACGGGAGACCCAGTACTTC. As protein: CSARVSVRETQYF.

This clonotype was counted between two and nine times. The CDR3 spells CATSRGGSGNTIYF. CDR3 sequence (DNA): TGTGCCACCAGCAGAGGAGGGTCGGGAAACACCATATATTTT. The chain couples TRBV15 to TRBJ1-3; D gene unclear. Looked up from germline, CDR1 is LNHNV and CDR2 is YYDKDF (reference sequence). The ends were cut back, 1 base at V and 4 bases at J, with 8 bases in the middle. The CDR3 length is 14 residues.

CDR3: CASSPKGTGAHEQFF. The CDR3 coding sequence is TGTGCCAGCAGTCCCAAGGGGACAGGGGCCCATGAGCAGTTCTTC. The rearrangement uses TRBV7-9 and TRBJ2-1; 10 bases agree with TRBD1. The CDR3 has 15 residues. V lost 6 bases and J lost 8; bases outside the gene matches: 10. Per germline, CDR1 SEHNR and CDR2 FQNEAQ (reference sequence). The full variable domain, rest sourced from reference TRBV7-9 and TRBJ2-1, is DTGVSQNPRHKITKRGQNVTFRCDPISEHNRLYWYRQTLGQGPEFLTYFQNEAQLEKSRLLSDRFSAERPKGSFSTLEIQRTEQGDSAMYLCASSPKGTGAHEQFFGPGTRLTVL.

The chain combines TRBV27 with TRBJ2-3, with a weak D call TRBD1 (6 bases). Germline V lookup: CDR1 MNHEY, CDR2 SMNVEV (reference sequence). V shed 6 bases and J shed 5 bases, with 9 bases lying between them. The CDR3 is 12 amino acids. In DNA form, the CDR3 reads TGTGCCAGCAGAACAGGGAAAGATACGCAGTATTTT. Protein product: CASRTGKDTQYF.

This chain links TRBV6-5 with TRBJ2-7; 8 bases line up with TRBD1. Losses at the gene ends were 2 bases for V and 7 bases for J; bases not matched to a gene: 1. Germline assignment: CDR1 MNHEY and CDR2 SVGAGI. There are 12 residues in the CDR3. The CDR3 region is CASSYRDREQYF. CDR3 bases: TGTGCCAGCAGTTACCGGGACAGGGAGCAGTACTTC.

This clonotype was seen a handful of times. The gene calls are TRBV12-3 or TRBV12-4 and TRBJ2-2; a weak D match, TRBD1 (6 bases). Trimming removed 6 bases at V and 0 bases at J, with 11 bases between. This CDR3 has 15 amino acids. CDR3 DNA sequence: TGTGCCAGCAGGTCGGGACAAACGAACACCGGGGAGCTGTTTTTT. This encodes CASRSGQTNTGELFF.

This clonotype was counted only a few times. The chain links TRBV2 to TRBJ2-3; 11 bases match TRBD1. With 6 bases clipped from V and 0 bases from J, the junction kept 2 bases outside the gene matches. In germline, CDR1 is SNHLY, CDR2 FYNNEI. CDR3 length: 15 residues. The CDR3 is CASRRDRGSTDTQYF. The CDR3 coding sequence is TGTGCCAGCAGGAGGGACAGGGGGAGCACAGATACGCAGTATTTT.

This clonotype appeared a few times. CDR3 loop: CSASPQGRTEAFF. As DNA, the CDR3 is TGCAGTGCTAGCCCACAGGGGAGGACTGAAGCTTTCTTT. This chain links TRBV20-1 with TRBJ1-1, with 7 nucleotides matching TRBD1. The germline V gene encodes CDR1 DFQATT and CDR2 SNEGSKA (reference sequence). V shed 3 bases and J 5 bases; nucleotides not matched to a gene: 6. The CDR3 has 13 residues.

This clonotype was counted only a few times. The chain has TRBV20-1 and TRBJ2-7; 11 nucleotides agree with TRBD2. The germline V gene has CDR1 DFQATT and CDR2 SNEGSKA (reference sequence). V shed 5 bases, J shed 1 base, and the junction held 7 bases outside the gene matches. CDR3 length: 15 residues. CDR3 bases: TGCAGTGCTCAAGTCGGACTAGCGGGTTCCTACGAGCAGTACTTC. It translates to CSAQVGLAGSYEQYF.

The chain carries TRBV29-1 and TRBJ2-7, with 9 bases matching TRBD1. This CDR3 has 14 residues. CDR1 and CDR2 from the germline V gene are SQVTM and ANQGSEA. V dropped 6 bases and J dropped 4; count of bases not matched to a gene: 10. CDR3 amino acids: CSVDEGQGGYEQYF. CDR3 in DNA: TGCAGCGTGGACGAGGGACAGGGAGGGTACGAGCAGTACTTC.

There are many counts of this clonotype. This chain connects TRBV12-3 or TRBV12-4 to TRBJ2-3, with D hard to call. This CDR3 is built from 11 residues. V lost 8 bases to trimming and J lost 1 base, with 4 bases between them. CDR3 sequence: CASRRTDTQYF. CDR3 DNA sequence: TGTGCCAGCCGACGCACAGATACGCAGTATTTT.

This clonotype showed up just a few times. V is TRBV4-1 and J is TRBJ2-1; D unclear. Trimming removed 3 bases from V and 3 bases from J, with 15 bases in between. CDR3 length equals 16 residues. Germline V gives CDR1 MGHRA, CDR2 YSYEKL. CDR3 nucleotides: TGCGCCAGCAGCCAGCCCCTTAGGCGGAGCTACAATGAGCAGTTCTTC. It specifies CASSQPLRRSYNEQFF.

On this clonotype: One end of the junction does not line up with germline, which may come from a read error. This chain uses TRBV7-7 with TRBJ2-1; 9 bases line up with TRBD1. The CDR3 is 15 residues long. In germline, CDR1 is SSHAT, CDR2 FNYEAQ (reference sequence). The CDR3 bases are TGTGCTAGCAGCTCGGGACAGGGATCCGCCAATGAGCAGTTCTTC. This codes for CASSSGQGSANEQFF.

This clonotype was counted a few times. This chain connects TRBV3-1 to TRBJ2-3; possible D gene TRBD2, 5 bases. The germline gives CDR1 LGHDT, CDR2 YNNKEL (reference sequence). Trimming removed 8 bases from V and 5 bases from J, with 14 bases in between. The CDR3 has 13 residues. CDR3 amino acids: CASERLGEDTQYF. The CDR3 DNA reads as TGTGCCAGCGAGAGATTGGGAGAAGATACGCAGTATTTT.

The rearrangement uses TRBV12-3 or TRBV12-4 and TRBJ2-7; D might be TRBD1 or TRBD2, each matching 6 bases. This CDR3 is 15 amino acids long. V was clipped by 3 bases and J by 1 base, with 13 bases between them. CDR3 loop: CASSFGGQGSYEQYF. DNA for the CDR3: TGTGCCAGCAGTTTCGGGGGTCAGGGGTCCTACGAGCAGTACTTC.

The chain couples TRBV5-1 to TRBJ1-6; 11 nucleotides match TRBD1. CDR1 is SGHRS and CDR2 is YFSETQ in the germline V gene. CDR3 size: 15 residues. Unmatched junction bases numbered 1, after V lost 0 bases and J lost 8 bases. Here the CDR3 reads CASSLEDRGHSPLHF. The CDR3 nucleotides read TGCGCCAGCAGCTTGGAGGACAGGGGGCATTCACCCCTCCACTTT.